The sequence of this T cell receptor (beta chain) was determined in a study of cytomegalovirus exposure and HLA in healthy donors. This PCR relied on a set of 60 Vbeta primers and 13 Jbeta primers. The protocol was immunoSEQ multiplex PCR, while the TCRdb copy is restricted to in-frame clones and leaves out a portion. The data show some 110,000 clones, 76% seen once. Each donor's status was that of a healthy bone marrow donor. The CDR3 covers 15 residues. Trimming removed 6 bases from V and 1 base from J, with 14 bases in between. The V gene's germline CDR1 is MDHEN and CDR2 SYDVKM. This TCR came from a man aged 45-65 years in good health and CMV-seropositive. Sequencing used PBMCs. The chain joins TRBV28 to TRBJ2-3; D unresolved. CDR3 sequence: CASSQPRKRTDTQYF. DNA for the CDR3: TGTGCCAGCAGCCAACCGCGGAAACGCACAGATACGCAGTATTTT.